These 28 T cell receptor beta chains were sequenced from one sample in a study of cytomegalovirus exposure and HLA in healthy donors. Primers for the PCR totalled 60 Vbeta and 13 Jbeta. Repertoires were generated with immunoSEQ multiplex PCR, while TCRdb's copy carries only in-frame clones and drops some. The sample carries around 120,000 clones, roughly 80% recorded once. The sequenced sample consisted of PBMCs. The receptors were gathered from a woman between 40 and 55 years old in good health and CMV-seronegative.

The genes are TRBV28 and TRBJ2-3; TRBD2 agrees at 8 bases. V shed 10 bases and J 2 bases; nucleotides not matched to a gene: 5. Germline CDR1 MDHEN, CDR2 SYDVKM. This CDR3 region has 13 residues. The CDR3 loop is CANSGAFTDTQYF. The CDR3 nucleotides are TGTGCCAATAGCGGGGCTTTCACAGATACGCAGTATTTT.

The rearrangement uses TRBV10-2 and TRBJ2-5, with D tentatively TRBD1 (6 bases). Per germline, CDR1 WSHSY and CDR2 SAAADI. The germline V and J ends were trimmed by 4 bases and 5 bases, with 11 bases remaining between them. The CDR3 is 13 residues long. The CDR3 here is CASSVNREETQYF. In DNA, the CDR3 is TGCGCCAGCAGTGTTAACAGGGAGGAGACCCAGTACTTC.

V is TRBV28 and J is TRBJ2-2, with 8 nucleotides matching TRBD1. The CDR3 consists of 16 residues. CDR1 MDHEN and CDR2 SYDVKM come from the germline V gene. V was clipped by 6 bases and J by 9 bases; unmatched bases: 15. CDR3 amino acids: CASSHSWAGGFWELFF. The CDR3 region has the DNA TGTGCCAGCAGCCATTCCTGGGCAGGGGGCTTCTGGGAGCTGTTTTTT.

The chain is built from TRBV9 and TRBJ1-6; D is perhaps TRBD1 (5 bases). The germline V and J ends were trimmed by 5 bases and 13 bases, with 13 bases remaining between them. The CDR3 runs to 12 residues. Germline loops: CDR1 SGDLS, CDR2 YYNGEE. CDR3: CASSPTGGPLHF. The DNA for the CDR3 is TGTGCCAGCAGTCCGACCGGGGGTCCCCTCCACTTT.

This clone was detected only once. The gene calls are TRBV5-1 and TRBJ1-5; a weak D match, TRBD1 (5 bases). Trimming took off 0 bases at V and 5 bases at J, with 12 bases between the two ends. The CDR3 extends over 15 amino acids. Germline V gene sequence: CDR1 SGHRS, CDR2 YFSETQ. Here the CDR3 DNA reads TGCGCCAGCAGCTTGGAGGCAGGGCAACATCAGCCCCAGCATTTT. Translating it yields CASSLEAGQHQPQHF.

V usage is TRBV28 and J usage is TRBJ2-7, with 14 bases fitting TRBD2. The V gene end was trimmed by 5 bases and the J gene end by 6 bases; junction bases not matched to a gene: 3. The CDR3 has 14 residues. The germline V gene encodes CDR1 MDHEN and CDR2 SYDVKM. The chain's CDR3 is CASSPGTSGSEQYF. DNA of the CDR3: TGTGCCAGCAGTCCCGGGACTAGCGGGAGCGAGCAGTACTTC.

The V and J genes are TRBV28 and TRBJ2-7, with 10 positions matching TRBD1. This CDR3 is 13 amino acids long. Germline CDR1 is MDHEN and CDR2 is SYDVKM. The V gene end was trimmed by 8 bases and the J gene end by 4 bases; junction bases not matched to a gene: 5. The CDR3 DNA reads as TGTGCCAGCCGACAGGGGGCGCGATACGAGCAGTACTTC. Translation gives CASRQGARYEQYF.

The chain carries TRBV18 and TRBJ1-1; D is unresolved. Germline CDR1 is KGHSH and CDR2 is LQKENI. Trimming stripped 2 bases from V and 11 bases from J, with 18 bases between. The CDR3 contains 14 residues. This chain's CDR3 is CASSPWVGAGGAFF. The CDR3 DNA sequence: TGTGCCAGCTCACCATGGGTTGGTGCAGGAGGGGCTTTCTTT.

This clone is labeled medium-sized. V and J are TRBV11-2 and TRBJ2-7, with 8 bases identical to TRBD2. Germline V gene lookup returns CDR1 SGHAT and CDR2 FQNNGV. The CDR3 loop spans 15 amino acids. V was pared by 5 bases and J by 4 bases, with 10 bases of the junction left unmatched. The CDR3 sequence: CASSPGRAGGYEQYF. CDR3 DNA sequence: TGTGCCAGCAGCCCCGGGAGGGCAGGAGGGTACGAGCAGTACTTC.

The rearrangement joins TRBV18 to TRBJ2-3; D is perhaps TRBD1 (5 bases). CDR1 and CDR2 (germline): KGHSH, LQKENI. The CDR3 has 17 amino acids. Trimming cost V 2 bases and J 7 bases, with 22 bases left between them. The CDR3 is CASSPYLIGQAWNTQYF. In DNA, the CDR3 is TGTGCCAGCTCACCATACCTGATTGGACAAGCCTGGAATACGCAGTATTTT.

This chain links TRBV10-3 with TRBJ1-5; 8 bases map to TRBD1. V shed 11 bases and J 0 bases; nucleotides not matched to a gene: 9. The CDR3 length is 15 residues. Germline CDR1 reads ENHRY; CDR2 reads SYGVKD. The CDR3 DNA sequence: TGTGCCTCCCCAGGGGGCGCCGTTAGCAATCAGCCCCAGCATTTT. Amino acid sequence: CASPGGAVSNQPQHF.

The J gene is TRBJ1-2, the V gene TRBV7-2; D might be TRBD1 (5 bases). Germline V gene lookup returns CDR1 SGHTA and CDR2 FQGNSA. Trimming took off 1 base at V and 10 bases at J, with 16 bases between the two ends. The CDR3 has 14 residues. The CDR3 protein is CASSLVGQGMDYTF. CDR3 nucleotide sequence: TGTGCCAGCAGCTTAGTCGGGCAGGGTATGGACTACACCTTC.

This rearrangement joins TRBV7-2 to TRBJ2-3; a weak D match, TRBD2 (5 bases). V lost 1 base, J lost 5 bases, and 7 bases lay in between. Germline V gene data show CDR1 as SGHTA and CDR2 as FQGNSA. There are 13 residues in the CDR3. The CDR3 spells CASSLVGIDTQYF. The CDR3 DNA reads TGTGCCAGCAGCTTAGTCGGGATAGATACGCAGTATTTT.

The CDR3 region has the DNA TGTGCCAGCAGCCCAGCTGCAGACAGGGCCTCCTACGAGCAGTACTTC. It is translated as CASSPAADRASYEQYF. V is TRBV5-4 and J is TRBJ2-7; TRBD1 matches at 7 bases. CDR1 SGHNT and CDR2 YYREEE come from the germline V gene (reference sequence). CDR3 size: 16 residues. V lost 4 bases, J lost 0 bases, and 10 bases stayed unmatched.

CDR3 DNA sequence: TGTGCCAGCTCACTCCTTGACAGGGCCAACACTGAAGCTTTCTTT. Amino acids: CASSLLDRANTEAFF. V is TRBV18 and J is TRBJ1-1, with 7 nucleotides matching TRBD1. There are 15 residues in the CDR3. The V gene end was trimmed by 4 bases and the J gene end by 2 bases; junction bases not matched to a gene: 7. Germline assignment: CDR1 KGHSH and CDR2 LQKENI.

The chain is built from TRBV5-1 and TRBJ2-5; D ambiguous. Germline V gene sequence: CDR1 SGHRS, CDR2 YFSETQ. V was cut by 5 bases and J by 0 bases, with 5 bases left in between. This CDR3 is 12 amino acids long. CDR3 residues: CASRTDQETQYF. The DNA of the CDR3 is TGCGCCAGCAGAACAGACCAAGAGACCCAGTACTTC.

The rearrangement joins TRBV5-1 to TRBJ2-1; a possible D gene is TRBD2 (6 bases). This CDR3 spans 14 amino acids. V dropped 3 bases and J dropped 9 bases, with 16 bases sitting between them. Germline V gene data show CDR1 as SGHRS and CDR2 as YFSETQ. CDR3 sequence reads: CASSSATLATEQFF. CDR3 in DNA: TGCGCCAGCAGCTCCGCGACACTAGCAACTGAGCAGTTCTTC. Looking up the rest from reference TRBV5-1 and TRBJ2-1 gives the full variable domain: KAGVTQTPRYLIKTRGQQVTLSCSPISGHRSVSWYQQTPGQGLQFLFEYFSETQRNKGNFPGRFSGRQFSNSRSEMNVSTLELGDSALYLCASSSATLATEQFFGPGTRLTVL.

Here the CDR3 DNA reads TGTGCCAGCAGTTTGGGAGGCTTTAATTCACCCCTCCACTTT. Protein product: CASSLGGFNSPLHF. The chain joins TRBV27 to TRBJ1-6; D is uncertain. V shed 3 bases and J shed 6 bases, with 9 bases lying between them. The CDR3 is 14 amino acids. Germline assignment: CDR1 MNHEY and CDR2 SMNVEV (reference sequence).

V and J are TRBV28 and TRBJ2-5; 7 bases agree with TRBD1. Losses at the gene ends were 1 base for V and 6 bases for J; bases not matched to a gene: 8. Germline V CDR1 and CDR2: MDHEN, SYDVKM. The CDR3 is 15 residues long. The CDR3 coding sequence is TGTGCCAGCAGTTTATTCCTAACACAGGGGAAGACCCAGTACTTC. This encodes CASSLFLTQGKTQYF.

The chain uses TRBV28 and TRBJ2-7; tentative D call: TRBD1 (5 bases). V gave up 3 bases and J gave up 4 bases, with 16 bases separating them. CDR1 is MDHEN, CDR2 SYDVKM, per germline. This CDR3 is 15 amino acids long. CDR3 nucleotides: TGTGCCAGCAGTTTTCGGCCAGGGCTACGGTACGAGCAGTACTTC. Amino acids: CASSFRPGLRYEQYF.

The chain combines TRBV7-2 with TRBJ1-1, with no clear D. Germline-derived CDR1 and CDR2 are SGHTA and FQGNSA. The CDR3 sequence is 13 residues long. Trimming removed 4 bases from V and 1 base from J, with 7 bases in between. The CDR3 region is CASSYSRNTEAFF. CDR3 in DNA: TGTGCCAGCAGCTACAGTAGGAACACTGAAGCTTTCTTT.

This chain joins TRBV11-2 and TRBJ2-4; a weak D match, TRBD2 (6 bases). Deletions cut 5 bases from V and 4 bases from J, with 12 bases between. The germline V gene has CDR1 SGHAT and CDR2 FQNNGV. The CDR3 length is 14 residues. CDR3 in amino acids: CASSPLEGKNIQYF. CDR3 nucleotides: TGTGCCAGCAGCCCTTTGGAGGGGAAAAACATTCAGTACTTC.

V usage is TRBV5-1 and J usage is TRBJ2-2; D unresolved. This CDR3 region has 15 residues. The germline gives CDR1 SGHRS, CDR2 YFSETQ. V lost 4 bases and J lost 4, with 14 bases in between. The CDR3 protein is CASSEPEKSTGELFF. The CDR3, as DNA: TGCGCCAGCAGCGAGCCCGAAAAATCCACCGGGGAGCTGTTTTTT.

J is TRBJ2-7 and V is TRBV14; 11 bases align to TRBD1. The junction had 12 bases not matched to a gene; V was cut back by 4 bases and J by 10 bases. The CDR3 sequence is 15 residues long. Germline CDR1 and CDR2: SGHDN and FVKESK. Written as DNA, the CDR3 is TGTGCCAGCAGCCCCCTGGGACAGGGGGGCGGGAAACAGTACTTC. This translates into CASSPLGQGGGKQYF.

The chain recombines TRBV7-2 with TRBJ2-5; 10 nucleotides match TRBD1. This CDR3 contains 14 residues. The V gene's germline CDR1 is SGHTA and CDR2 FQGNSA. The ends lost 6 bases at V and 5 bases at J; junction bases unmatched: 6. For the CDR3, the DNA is TGTGCCAGCAGTCGGACAGGGGGGCCCGAGACCCAGTACTTC. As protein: CASSRTGGPETQYF. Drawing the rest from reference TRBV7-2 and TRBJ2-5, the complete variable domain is GAGVSQSPSNKVTEKGKDVELRCDPISGHTALYWYRQSLGQGLEFLIYFQGNSAPDKSGLPSDRFSAERTGGSVSTLTIQRTQQEDSAVYLCASSRTGGPETQYFGPGTRLLVL.

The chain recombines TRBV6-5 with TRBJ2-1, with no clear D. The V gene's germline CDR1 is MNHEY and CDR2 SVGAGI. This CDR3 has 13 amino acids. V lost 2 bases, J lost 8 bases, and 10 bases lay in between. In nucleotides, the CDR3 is TGTGCCAGCAGTTACCAGGCCATGTATGAGCAGTTCTTC. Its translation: CASSYQAMYEQFF.

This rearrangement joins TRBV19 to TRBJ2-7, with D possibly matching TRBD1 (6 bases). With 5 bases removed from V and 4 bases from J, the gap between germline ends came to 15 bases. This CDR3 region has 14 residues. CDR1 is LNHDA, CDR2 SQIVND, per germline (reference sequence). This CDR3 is CASSASRGGYEQYF. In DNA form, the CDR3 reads TGTGCCAGTAGTGCGAGCAGGGGTGGGTACGAGCAGTACTTC.

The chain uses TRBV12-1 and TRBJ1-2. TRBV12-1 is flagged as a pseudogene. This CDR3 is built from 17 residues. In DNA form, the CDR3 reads TGTGCCAGCAGCTTTGACCTAGTAAGAGTATCCAACTATGGCTACACCTTC. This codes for CASSFDLVRVSNYGYTF.